This passage covers 5 T cell receptor beta chains from one sample sequenced in a study of CD8 T cells in Susac syndrome (dated by TCRdb to about 2019). Library creation used the immunoSEQ multiplex PCR assay. RNA was extracted with the RNeasy kit and roughly 0.5 to 1 ug was reverse transcribed using random hexamers. TCRdb trimmed public reads at Q25 via fastp, called clones via MiXCR and kept in-frame beta chains. Every entry covers one CDR3 protein and lists the most common genes and DNA from its rows. Recorded for this sample are hundreds of thousands of distinct CDR3 sequences; almost 97% of them occurred a single time. Approximately 0.1% of the sample is taken by the ten largest. Sequencing was carried out using CD4+ T cells from PBMCs. These receptors were taken from a human donor with Susac syndrome.

The V and J genes are TRBV11-2 and TRBJ2-5, with D possibly being TRBD2 (5 bases). CDR1 SGHAT and CDR2 FQNNGV come from the germline V gene. V gave up 5 bases and J gave up 9 bases, with 16 bases separating them. The length of the CDR3 is 13 residues. The CDR3 is CASSPTTTEAQYF. CDR3 in DNA: TGTGCCAGCAGCCCGACTACTACGGAGGCCCAGTACTTC. The full variable domain, its missing parts supplied by reference TRBV11-2 and TRBJ2-5, is EAGVAQSPRYKIIEKRQSVAFWCNPISGHATLYWYQQILGQGPKLLIQFQNNGVVDDSQLPKDRFSAERLKGVDSTLKIQPAKLEDSAVYLCASSPTTTEAQYFGPGTRLLVL.

This chain connects TRBV20-1 to TRBJ2-7, with D possibly TRBD1 on 5 matching bases. Trimming pared 8 bases from V and 4 bases from J, leaving 15 bases between. CDR1 and CDR2 from the germline V gene are DFQATT and SNEGSKA (reference sequence). The CDR3 runs 12 residues. The CDR3 region has the DNA TGCAGTTTAGGGGCAGGAATATACGAGCAGTACTTC. Translated, it gives CSLGAGIYEQYF.

V usage is TRBV29-1 and J usage is TRBJ2-7, with D perhaps TRBD1 (5 bases). This CDR3 contains 12 residues. The V and J ends lost 4 bases and 2 bases respectively, with 9 bases between them. In germline, CDR1 is SQVTM, CDR2 ANQGSEA. The CDR3 here is CSVGGRAYEQYF. The DNA for the CDR3 is TGCAGCGTTGGCGGCAGGGCCTACGAGCAGTACTTC.

This chain links TRBV5-1 with TRBJ2-5; 7 nucleotides agree with TRBD2. The CDR3 length is 14 residues. The germline V gene has CDR1 SGHRS and CDR2 YFSETQ. J lost 5 bases, V lost 0 bases, and 4 bases had no gene match. The CDR3 DNA sequence: TGCGCCAGCAGCTTGGGGTTGCGGGAGGAGACCCAGTACTTC. This translates into CASSLGLREETQYF.

The genes are TRBV30 and TRBJ2-7; D ambiguous. With 4 bases removed from V and 3 bases from J, the gap between germline ends came to 13 bases. This CDR3 has 13 residues. CDR1 and CDR2 from the germline V gene are GTSNPN and SVGIG (reference sequence). CDR3 sequence reads: CAWMGRSIYEQYF. In nucleotides, the CDR3 is TGTGCCTGGATGGGCAGGTCGATCTACGAGCAGTACTTC.